A few counts support the clone carrying this T cell receptor beta chain. What it recognizes is unknown. These data belong to a study of beta chain features in type 1 diabetes. The whole isolated RNA underwent reverse transcription, so sequencing captured expressed TCRB transcripts. Assay: immunoSEQ multiplex PCR; the TCRdb copy retains only in-frame clones and omits some. The sample carries a few hundred thousand clones, roughly 24% recorded once. With V trimmed by 2 bases and J by 7 bases, 3 bases remained unmatched. The germline V gene encodes CDR1 SGHRS and CDR2 YFSETQ. The CDR3 covers 13 residues. Study-level points and caveats: Shortening that was moderate but significant affected the TCRB CDR3s of Type 1 diabetes patients in all four CD4+ subsets.

Every single donor gave one heparinised blood draw, and these averaged about 120 mL. J is TRBJ2-1 and V is TRBV5-1; 7 bases are a match to TRBD2. This receptor was taken from a woman in her twenties or thirties with type 1 diabetes. Material: naive CD4+ T cells from blood. CDR3: CASSLGSGNEQFF. In DNA form, the CDR3 reads TGCGCCAGCAGCTTAGGTAGCGGGAATGAGCAGTTCTTC. The full variable domain, its missing parts supplied by reference TRBV5-1 and TRBJ2-1, is KAGVTQTPRYLIKTRGQQVTLSCSPISGHRSVSWYQQTPGQGLQFLFEYFSETQRNKGNFPGRFSGRQFSNSRSEMNVSTLELGDSALYLCASSLGSGNEQFFGPGTRLTVL.